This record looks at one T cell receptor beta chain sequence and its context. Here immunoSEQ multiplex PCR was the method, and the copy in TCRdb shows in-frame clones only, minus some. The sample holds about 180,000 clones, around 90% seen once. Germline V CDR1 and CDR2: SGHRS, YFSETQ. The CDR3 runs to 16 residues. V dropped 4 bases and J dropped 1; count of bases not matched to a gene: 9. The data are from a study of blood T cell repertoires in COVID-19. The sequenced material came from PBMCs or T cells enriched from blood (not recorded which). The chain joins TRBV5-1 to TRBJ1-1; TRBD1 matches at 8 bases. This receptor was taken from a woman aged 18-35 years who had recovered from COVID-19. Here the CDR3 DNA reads TGCGCCAGCAGCCTGCTGGACGGGACAGGGAACACTGAAGCTTTCTTT. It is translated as CASSLLDGTGNTEAFF.